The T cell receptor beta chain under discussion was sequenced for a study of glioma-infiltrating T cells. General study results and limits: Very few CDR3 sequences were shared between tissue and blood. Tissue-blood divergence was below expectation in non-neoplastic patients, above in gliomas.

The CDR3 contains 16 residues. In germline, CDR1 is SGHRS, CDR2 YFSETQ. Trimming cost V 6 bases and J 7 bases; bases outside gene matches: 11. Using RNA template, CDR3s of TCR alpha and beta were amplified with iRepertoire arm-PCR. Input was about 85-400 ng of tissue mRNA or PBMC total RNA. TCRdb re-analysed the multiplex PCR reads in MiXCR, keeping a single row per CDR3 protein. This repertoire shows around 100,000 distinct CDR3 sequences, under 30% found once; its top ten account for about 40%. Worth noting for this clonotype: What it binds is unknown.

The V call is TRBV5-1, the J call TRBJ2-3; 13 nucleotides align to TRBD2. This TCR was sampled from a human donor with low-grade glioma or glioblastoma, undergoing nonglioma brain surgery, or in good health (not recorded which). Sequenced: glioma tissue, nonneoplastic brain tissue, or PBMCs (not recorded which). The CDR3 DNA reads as TGCGCCAGCATCTTCCGACTAGCGGGGGGAGAATATACGCAGTATTTT. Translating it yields CASIFRLAGGEYTQYF.